This T cell receptor beta chain was captured by sequencing in a study of vaccination effects on CD4 cells after COVID-19. This clone was picked up one time. The target antigen is unknown. Trimming left V 8 bases short and J 6 bases short, with 12 bases between. The CDR3 consists of 12 residues. Study conclusions and caveats: Clones induced by infection and by vaccine showed marked clonal contraction late after vaccination.

Clones were sequenced by immunoSEQ multiplex PCR, and TCRdb holds only the in-frame ones, with some missing. The sample consists of tens of thousands of clones, roughly 73% of them appearing once. Following culture for around 10 days, CD4+ T cells were isolated. Every participant took two doses of the BNT162b2 or mRNA-1273 vaccine. Sequences were derived from CD4+ T cells from PBMCs cultured without peptide, sampled after COVID-19 vaccination. The chain couples TRBV12-3 or TRBV12-4 to TRBJ2-3; D gene ambiguous. The receptor comes from a human donor who received a COVID-19 vaccine. This CDR3 reads CASRPAWDTQYF. CDR3 DNA: TGTGCCAGCCGCCCCGCGTGGGATACGCAGTATTTT.